This T cell receptor (beta chain) was identified in a study of cytomegalovirus exposure and HLA in healthy donors. V lost 2 bases and J lost 4, with 12 bases in between. Germline lookup yields CDR1 SGHRS and CDR2 YFSETQ. The CDR3 sequence is 14 residues long. Study results and limitations: In an earlier analysis, in about 530 donors, most V segments appeared productive either ~90% or ~30% of the time. Trimming of TCR beta V- and J-genes showed a link, identified in a later analysis, to a missense DCLRE1C variant.

13 Jbeta primers and 60 Vbeta primers were used for the PCR. Authors' methods: An analysis performed later counted 72 million or so unique TCR beta chains (roughly 11 million of them shared). Sequencing was performed with immunoSEQ multiplex PCR; in TCRdb, only in-frame clones are kept and a portion is missing. That table gives V, J and clone size, and the DNA gave D and trimming. This table has approximately 160,000 clones, more than 75% appearing once. A note on this clone: The antigen is undetermined.

Sequenced input: PBMCs. This receptor was taken from a girl aged 2-10 years in good health and CMV-seropositive. The chain uses TRBV5-1 and TRBJ1-1, with D perhaps TRBD1 (6 bases). The CDR3 coding sequence is TGCGCCAGCAGCTTTTCGGGGGGGGCCACTGAAGCTTTCTTT. Translation gives CASSFSGGATEAFF.